What follows describes a single T cell receptor (beta chain). This CDR3 region has 15 residues. V was trimmed by 2 bases and J by 2 bases, leaving 10 bases between them. Germline CDR1 and CDR2: WSHSY and SAAADI. The data originate from a study of technical replicates of blood from several donors. Profiling relied on immunoSEQ multiplex PCR, and the TCRdb table lists in-frame clones only, not all of them. This sample has about 16,000 clones, with more than 75% found just once. The sequenced sample was PBMCs. The origin of this receptor is a human donor in good health. The V and J genes are TRBV10-2 and TRBJ2-1, with a weak D call TRBD1 (5 bases). The CDR3 protein is CASSEQGATYNEQFF. The CDR3 DNA sequence: TGCGCCAGCAGTGAGCAGGGTGCAACCTACAATGAGCAGTTCTTC.